Listed here are 24 T cell receptor beta chains from one sample, sequenced in a study of shared clonotypes between healthy human individuals. The assay was immunoSEQ multiplex PCR, and TCRdb's table has in-frame clones only and misses some. Of about 450,000 clones listed, around 79% are singletons. Source material: PBMCs. These receptors were collected from a woman in her forties in good health. Some clones in this sample may be carry-over from other donors' samples.

This clone was observed once. The chain combines TRBV2 with TRBJ2-3, with D perhaps TRBD2 (5 bases). Per germline, CDR1 SNHLY and CDR2 FYNNEI. The CDR3 length is 16 residues. The V gene lost 3 bases and the J gene lost 5 bases, with 18 bases spanning the gap. CDR3 residues: CASSDSLDFGLDTQYF. As DNA, the CDR3 is TGTGCCAGCAGTGATAGTTTGGACTTCGGGTTAGATACGCAGTATTTT.

To note about this clone: A far larger clone is just one base off, so this is likely a read error. The chain joins TRBV7-9 to TRBJ1-4; no definite D call. The CDR3 length is 13 residues. Trimming cost V 4 bases and J 8 bases, with 11 bases left between them. The germline CDR1 and CDR2 sequences are SEHNR and FQNEAQ (reference sequence). The CDR3, as DNA: TGTGCCAGCAGCTCCGCGGCAGTCGAAAAACTGTTTTTT. Amino acid sequence: CASSSAAVEKLFF.

This clone was counted a few times. This chain connects TRBV5-1 to TRBJ2-3; D possibly uses TRBD1 or TRBD2 (5 bases each). Trimming removed 7 bases from V and 4 bases from J, with 19 bases in between. The CDR3 loop spans 15 amino acids. Germline CDR1 is SGHRS and CDR2 is YFSETQ. In nucleotides, the CDR3 is TGCGCCAGCCAGTTAGAGGGACGTCAAGCAGATACGCAGTATTTT. Translated: CASQLEGRQADTQYF.

The DNA of the CDR3 is TGCGCCAGCAGCGGCACTTTAGTAGGATACTACACAGATACGCAGTATTTT. Translating it yields CASSGTLVGYYTDTQYF. The gene calls are TRBV5-1 and TRBJ2-3; D ambiguous. Between the trimmed V and J ends, which lost 4 bases and 2 bases, there was a span of 20 bases. Per germline, CDR1 SGHRS and CDR2 YFSETQ. The CDR3 is made up of 17 amino acids.

This sequence joins TRBV9 and TRBJ1-3, with D perhaps TRBD1 (5 bases). Per germline, CDR1 SGDLS and CDR2 YYNGEE. This CDR3 is 16 amino acids long. V dropped 0 bases and J dropped 0 bases, with 10 bases sitting between them. CDR3 in DNA: TGTGCCAGCAGCGTAGCGGGGGGTTCCTCTGGAAACACCATATATTTT. Translated, it gives CASSVAGGSSGNTIYF.

The chain links TRBV7-8 to TRBJ2-1; 10 nucleotides align to TRBD2. The CDR3 runs to 16 residues. V lost 1 base and J lost 5; bases outside the gene matches: 5. Germline CDR1 reads SGHVS; CDR2 reads FQNEAQ. The CDR3 nucleotides are TGTGCCAGCAGCTTAGGGCTAGCGGGAGCCCACAATGAGCAGTTCTTC. Translating it yields CASSLGLAGAHNEQFF.

This rearrangement joins TRBV7-2 to TRBJ2-3, with D unresolved. Germline V gene sequence: CDR1 SGHTA, CDR2 FQGNSA. Trimming removed 6 bases from V and 3 bases from J, with 7 bases in between. This CDR3 is built from 12 residues. The CDR3 sequence: CASRPITDTQYF. The CDR3 bases are TGTGCCAGCAGACCTATAACAGATACGCAGTATTTT. The variable domain in full, completed from reference TRBV7-2 and TRBJ2-3, reads GAGVSQSPSNKVTEKGKDVELRCDPISGHTALYWYRQSLGQGLEFLIYFQGNSAPDKSGLPSDRFSAERTGGSVSTLTIQRTQQEDSAVYLCASRPITDTQYFGPGTRLTVL.

The V gene is TRBV9, the J gene TRBJ2-2; unclear D gene. The CDR3 runs to 13 residues. Trimming left V 0 bases short and J 7 bases short, with 7 bases between. CDR1 and CDR2 (germline): SGDLS, YYNGEE. The CDR3 spells CASSVGGYGELFF. CDR3 nucleotide sequence: TGTGCCAGCAGCGTAGGGGGATACGGGGAGCTGTTTTTT.

This clone was seen at least ten times. The chain joins TRBV6-1 to TRBJ2-3; D possibly corresponds to TRBD2 (6 bases). The CDR3 loop spans 13 amino acids. Deletions cut 4 bases from V and 3 bases from J, with 8 bases between. Germline CDR1 MNHNS, CDR2 SASEGT. This CDR3 is CASSARETDTQYF. The CDR3 DNA is TGTGCCAGCAGTGCTCGGGAGACAGATACGCAGTATTTT.

This clone was seen a few times. The CDR3 sequence: CASSPSQGANTEAFF. The CDR3, as DNA: TGTGCCAGCTCACCTTCACAGGGAGCGAACACTGAAGCTTTCTTT. The V gene is TRBV18, the J gene TRBJ1-1; tentatively, D is TRBD1 (6 bases). This CDR3 is built from 15 residues. The germline V gene encodes CDR1 KGHSH and CDR2 LQKENI. The V end lost 3 bases, the J end lost 1 base, and 12 bases lay between the germline ends.

This sequence joins TRBV28 and TRBJ1-5; D uncertain. Germline V gene sequence: CDR1 MDHEN, CDR2 SYDVKM. Between the trimmed V and J ends, which lost 7 bases and 0 bases, there was a span of 13 bases. CDR3 length equals 15 residues. CDR3 nucleotide sequence: TGTGCCAGCAAGCCGCGGGGTTATAGCAATCAGCCCCAGCATTTT. It is translated as CASKPRGYSNQPQHF.

This chain connects TRBV18 to TRBJ1-3, with TRBD1 identical over 9 bases. The CDR3 contains 16 residues. Germline lookup yields CDR1 KGHSH and CDR2 LQKENI. The trim removed 3 bases at V and 0 bases at J, leaving 3 bases unmatched. CDR3 protein: CASSPAGQGSGNTIYF. The CDR3 DNA sequence: TGTGCCAGCTCACCCGCGGGACAGGGCTCTGGAAACACCATATATTTT.

The chain joins TRBV5-5 to TRBJ1-2; a weak D match, TRBD1 (6 bases). The CDR3 has 15 amino acids. Germline assignment: CDR1 SGHKS and CDR2 YYEKEE (reference sequence). V lost 4 bases and J lost 0, with 13 bases in between. The CDR3 DNA follows: TGTGCCAGCAGCGCCTCGACAGGAACTAACTATGGCTACACCTTC. It encodes CASSASTGTNYGYTF.

The CDR3 spells CASSFLERGSTDTQYF. CDR3 in DNA: TGTGCCAGCAGCTTCCTTGAGCGGGGAAGCACAGATACGCAGTATTTT. The chain carries TRBV7-6 and TRBJ2-3, with 7 nucleotides matching TRBD2. This CDR3 has 16 residues. Germline V gives CDR1 SGHVS, CDR2 FNYEAQ. The trim removed 3 bases at V and 0 bases at J, leaving 6 bases unmatched.

This clone came up a few times. The same CDR3 arises from other DNA sequences in this sample as well. The CDR3 DNA reads TGTGCCAGCAGTGAAAACACTGAAGCTTTCTTT. This gives the protein CASSENTEAFF. The chain carries TRBV25-1 and TRBJ1-1; unclear D gene. Trimming took 2 bases from V and 2 from J, leaving 0 bases between them. The CDR3 runs 11 residues. Germline CDR1 MGHDK, CDR2 SYGVNS.

The chain is built from TRBV19 and TRBJ1-5, with no clear D. This CDR3 spans 14 amino acids. V shed 3 bases and J shed 3 bases, with 9 bases lying between them. Germline V CDR1 and CDR2: LNHDA, SQIVND (reference sequence). CDR3 region: CASSMTGFNQPQHF. DNA for the CDR3: TGTGCCAGTAGTATGACTGGATTCAATCAGCCCCAGCATTTT.

The chain has TRBV18 and TRBJ1-2, with no clear D. V was trimmed by 5 bases and J by 6 bases, leaving 16 bases between them. This CDR3 has 14 residues. CDR1 is KGHSH, CDR2 LQKENI, per germline. The CDR3 spells CASSTLPLRNGYTF. The CDR3 nucleotides read TGTGCCAGCTCAACGTTACCGTTAAGGAATGGCTACACCTTC.

A single count supports this clone. V is TRBV4-3 and J is TRBJ1-2, with D possibly matching TRBD1 (5 bases). The V and J ends lost 4 bases and 5 bases respectively, with 26 bases between them. This CDR3 spans 18 amino acids. In germline, CDR1 is LGHNA, CDR2 YSLEER. CDR3 residues: CASSRALVTEGAGYGYTF. The CDR3 region has the DNA TGCGCCAGCAGCCGAGCTTTAGTCACTGAAGGGGCAGGGTATGGCTACACCTTC.

The rearrangement joins TRBV7-2 to TRBJ1-2; 7 bases are shared with TRBD1. The trim removed 7 bases at V and 2 bases at J, leaving 7 bases unmatched. The CDR3 loop spans 14 amino acids. CDR1 and CDR2 (germline): SGHTA, FQGNSA. CDR3 in DNA: TGTGCCAGCAACACCCCGACAGGGAACTATGGCTACACCTTC. Encoded protein: CASNTPTGNYGYTF. Complete variable domain (other parts from reference TRBV7-2 and TRBJ1-2): GAGVSQSPSNKVTEKGKDVELRCDPISGHTALYWYRQSLGQGLEFLIYFQGNSAPDKSGLPSDRFSAERTGGSVSTLTIQRTQQEDSAVYLCASNTPTGNYGYTFGSGTRLTVV.

The chain carries TRBV10-1 and TRBJ2-7; D unresolved. This CDR3 region has 14 residues. The germline gives CDR1 WNHNN, CDR2 SYGVQD (reference sequence). Trimming took off 2 bases at V and 1 base at J, with 9 bases between the two ends. CDR3: CASSEDPWSYEQYF. The CDR3 bases are TGCGCCAGCAGTGAGGACCCGTGGTCCTACGAGCAGTACTTC.

This clone was detected only a few times. This same CDR3 is encoded by further DNA sequences in the sample. The chain recombines TRBV28 with TRBJ1-5; unclear D gene. The germline gives CDR1 MDHEN, CDR2 SYDVKM. Trimming shortened V by 6 bases and J by 6 bases, and 9 bases separated the two germline ends. CDR3 length equals 12 residues. The CDR3 DNA follows: TGTGCCAGCAGCCCAACTGGTCAGCCCCAGCATTTT. As protein: CASSPTGQPQHF. Looking up the rest from reference TRBV28 and TRBJ1-5 gives the full variable domain: DVKVTQSSRYLVKRTGEKVFLECVQDMDHENMFWYRQDPGLGLRLIYFSYDVKMKEKGDIPEGYSVSREKKERFSLILESASTNQTSMYLCASSPTGQPQHFGDGTRLSIL.

The rearrangement uses TRBV2 and TRBJ2-7, with TRBD2 as a possible D gene (6 bases). The V gene lost 6 bases and the J gene lost 5 bases, with 11 bases spanning the gap. CDR1 and CDR2 (germline): SNHLY, FYNNEI. The CDR3 contains 12 residues. The CDR3 coding sequence is TGTGCCAGCAGGGTGCTAGCGCACGAGCAGTACTTC. Amino acids: CASRVLAHEQYF.

The rearrangement links TRBV11-3 to TRBJ2-1; D not resolved. Germline loops: CDR1 SGHNT, CDR2 YENEEA. The CDR3 runs to 14 residues. Trimming removed 2 bases from V and 5 bases from J, with 10 bases in between. The CDR3 here is CASSLTRNNNEQFF. In DNA, the CDR3 is TGTGCCAGCAGCTTAACCCGTAACAACAATGAGCAGTTCTTC.

In its sample, this clone was seen a few times. The V call is TRBV5-1, the J call TRBJ2-7; 12 bases map to TRBD1. The ends lost 5 bases at V and 4 bases at J; junction bases unmatched: 19. This CDR3 is 19 amino acids long. In germline, CDR1 is SGHRS, CDR2 YFSETQ. Written as DNA, the CDR3 is TGCGCCAGCAGTCTTGGGCCGTCCGGGACAGGGGGCTTGGAGTACGAGCAGTACTTC. This translates into CASSLGPSGTGGLEYEQYF.